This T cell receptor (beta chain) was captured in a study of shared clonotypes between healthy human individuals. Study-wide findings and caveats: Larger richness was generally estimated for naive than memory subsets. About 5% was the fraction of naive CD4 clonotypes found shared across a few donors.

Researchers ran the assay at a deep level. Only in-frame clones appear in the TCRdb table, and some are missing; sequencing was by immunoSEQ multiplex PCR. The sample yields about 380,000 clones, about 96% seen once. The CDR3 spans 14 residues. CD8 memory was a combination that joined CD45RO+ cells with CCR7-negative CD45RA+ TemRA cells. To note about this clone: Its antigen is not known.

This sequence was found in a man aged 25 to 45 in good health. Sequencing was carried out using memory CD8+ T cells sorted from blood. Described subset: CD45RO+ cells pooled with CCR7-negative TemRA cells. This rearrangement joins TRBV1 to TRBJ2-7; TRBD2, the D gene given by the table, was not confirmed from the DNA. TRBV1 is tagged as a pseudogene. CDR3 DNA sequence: TGCACCAGCAGCCAAGATAGCGGGAGTTACGAGCAGTACTTC. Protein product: CTSSQDSGSYEQYF.